This entry is about one T cell receptor beta chain. Its antigen is unidentified. This CDR3 is 12 amino acids long. Trimming cost V 7 bases and J 2 bases; bases outside gene matches: 1. The V gene's germline CDR1 is SQVTM and CDR2 ANQGSEA. Stated treatment: oral pan-JAK inhibitor, 5-10 mg twice daily. The data derive from a study of CD8+ T cells in alopecia areata. In the study overall: Tofacitinib administration to treated patients was oral, at 5 to 10 mg twice daily.

TCR sequencing used cDNA made by reverse transcription of extracted RNA. TCRdb's copy holds only in-frame clones and misses some; the assay was immunoSEQ multiplex PCR. The table lists roughly 70,000 clones, around 29% of them singletons. Findings of the study overall: Tofacitinib yielded significantly lower scalp clonality and fewer expanded CD8+ clones among the top 100. Especially in alopecia totalis/universalis, lesional scalp showed greater clonality than normal scalp did.

The V gene is TRBV29-1, the J gene TRBJ1-2, with 10 positions matching TRBD1. The receptor was isolated from a human donor with alopecia areata. Material: CD8+ T cells sorted from blood, obtained at week 4, from a patient treated with tofacitinib. CDR3: CSADRGNYGYTF. DNA for the CDR3: TGCAGCGCGGACAGGGGGAACTATGGCTACACCTTC.